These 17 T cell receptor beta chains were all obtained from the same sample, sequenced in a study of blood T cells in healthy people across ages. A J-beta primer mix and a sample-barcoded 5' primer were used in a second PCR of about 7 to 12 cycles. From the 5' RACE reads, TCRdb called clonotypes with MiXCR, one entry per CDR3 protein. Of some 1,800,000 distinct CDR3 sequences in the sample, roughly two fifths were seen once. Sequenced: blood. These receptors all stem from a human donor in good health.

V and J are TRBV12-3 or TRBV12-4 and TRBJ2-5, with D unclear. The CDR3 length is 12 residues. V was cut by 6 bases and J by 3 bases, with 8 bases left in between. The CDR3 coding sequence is TGTGCCAGCAGGAGACTCGAAGAGACCCAGTACTTC. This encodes CASRRLEETQYF.

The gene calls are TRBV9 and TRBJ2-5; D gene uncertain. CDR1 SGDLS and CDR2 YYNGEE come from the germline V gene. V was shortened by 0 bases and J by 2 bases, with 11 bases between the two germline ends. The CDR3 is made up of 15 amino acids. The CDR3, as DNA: TGTGCCAGCAGCGTAGCTCCCTTACTTCAAGAGACCCAGTACTTC. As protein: CASSVAPLLQETQYF.

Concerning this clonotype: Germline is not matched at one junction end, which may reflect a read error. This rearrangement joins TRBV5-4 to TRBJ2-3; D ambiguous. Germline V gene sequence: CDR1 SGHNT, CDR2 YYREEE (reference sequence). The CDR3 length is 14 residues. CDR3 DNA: TGTGTCAGCAGCTTGGTTGTAGGCACAGATACGCAGTATTTT. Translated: CVSSLVVGTDTQYF.

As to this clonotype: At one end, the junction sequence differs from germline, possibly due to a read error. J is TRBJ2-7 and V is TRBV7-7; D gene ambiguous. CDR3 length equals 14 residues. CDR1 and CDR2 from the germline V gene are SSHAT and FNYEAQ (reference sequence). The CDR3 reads CASSPRPASYEQYF. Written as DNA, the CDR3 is TGTGCTAGCAGCCCCCGACCGGCCTCCTACGAGCAGTACTTC.

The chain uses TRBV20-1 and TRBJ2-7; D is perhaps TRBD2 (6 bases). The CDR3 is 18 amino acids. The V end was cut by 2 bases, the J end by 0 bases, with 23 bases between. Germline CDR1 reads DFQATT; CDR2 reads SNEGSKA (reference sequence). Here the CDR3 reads CSARLRLRTGDLSYEQYF. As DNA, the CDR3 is TGCAGTGCTAGACTACGACTGAGAACGGGGGACCTCTCCTACGAGCAGTACTTC.

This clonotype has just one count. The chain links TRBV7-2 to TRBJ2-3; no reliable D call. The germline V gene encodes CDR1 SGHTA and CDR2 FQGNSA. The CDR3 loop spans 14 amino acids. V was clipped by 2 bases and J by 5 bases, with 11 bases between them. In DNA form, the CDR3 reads TGTGCCAGCAGCTTAAGGGCTAATAGAGATACGCAGTATTTT. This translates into CASSLRANRDTQYF.

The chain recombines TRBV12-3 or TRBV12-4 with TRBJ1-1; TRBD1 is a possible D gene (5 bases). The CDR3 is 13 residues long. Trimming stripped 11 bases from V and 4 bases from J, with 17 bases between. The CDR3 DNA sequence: TGTGCCGGCGGTCTTTCTAGGGGCACTGAAGCTTTCTTT. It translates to CAGGLSRGTEAFF.

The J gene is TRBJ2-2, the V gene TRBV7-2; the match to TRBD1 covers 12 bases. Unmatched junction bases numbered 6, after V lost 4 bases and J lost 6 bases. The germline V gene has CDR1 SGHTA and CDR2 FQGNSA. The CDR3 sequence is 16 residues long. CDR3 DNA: TGTGCCAGCAGCTATTTGGGACAGGGGGCGCCCGGGGAGCTGTTTTTT. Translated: CASSYLGQGAPGELFF.

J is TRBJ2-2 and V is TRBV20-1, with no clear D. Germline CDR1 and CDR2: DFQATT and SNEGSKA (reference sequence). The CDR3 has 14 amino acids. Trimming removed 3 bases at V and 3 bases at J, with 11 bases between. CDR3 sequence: CSARSWGDTGELFF. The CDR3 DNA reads TGCAGTGCTAGGTCCTGGGGTGACACCGGGGAGCTGTTTTTT.

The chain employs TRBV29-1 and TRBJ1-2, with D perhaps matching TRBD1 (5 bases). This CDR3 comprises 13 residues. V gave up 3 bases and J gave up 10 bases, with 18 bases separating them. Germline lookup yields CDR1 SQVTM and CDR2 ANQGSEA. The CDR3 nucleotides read TGCAGCGTTGAGGTTGGGACGGTCGGGGTCTACACCTTC. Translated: CSVEVGTVGVYTF.

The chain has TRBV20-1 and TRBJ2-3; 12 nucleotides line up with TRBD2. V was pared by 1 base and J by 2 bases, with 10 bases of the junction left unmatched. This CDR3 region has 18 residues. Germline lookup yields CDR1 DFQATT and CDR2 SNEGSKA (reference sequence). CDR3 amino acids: CSARGVLLAGGPTDTQYF. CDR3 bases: TGCAGTGCTAGAGGGGTTTTACTAGCGGGGGGACCCACAGATACGCAGTATTTT.

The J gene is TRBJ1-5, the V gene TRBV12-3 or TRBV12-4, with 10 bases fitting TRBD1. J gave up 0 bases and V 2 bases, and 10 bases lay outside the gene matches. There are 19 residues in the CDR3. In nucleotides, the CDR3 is TGTGCCAGCAGTTTAACGTGGACAGGGGGGGGAAATAGCAATCAGCCCCAGCATTTT. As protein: CASSLTWTGGGNSNQPQHF.

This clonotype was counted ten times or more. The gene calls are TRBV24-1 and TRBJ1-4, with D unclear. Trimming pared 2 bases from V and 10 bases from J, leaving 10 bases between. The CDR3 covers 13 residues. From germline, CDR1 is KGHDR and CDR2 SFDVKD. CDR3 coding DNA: TGTGCCACCAGTGATTATGAGGGAGCAAAACTGTTTTTT. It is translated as CATSDYEGAKLFF.

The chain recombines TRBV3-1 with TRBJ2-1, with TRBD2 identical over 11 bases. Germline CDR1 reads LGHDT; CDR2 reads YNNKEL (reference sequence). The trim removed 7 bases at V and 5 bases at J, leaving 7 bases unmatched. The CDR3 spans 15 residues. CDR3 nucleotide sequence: TGTGCCAGCATGGCCGGGACTAGCGGACACAATGAGCAGTTCTTC. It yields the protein CASMAGTSGHNEQFF.

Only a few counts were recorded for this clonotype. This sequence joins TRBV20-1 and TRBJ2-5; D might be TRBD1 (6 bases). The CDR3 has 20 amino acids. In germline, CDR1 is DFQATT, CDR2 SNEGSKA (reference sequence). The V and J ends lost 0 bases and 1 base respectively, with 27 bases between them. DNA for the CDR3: TGCAGTGCTAGAGACCGAACCGGGACAACCCGATTTAAAACCCAAGAGACCCAGTACTTC. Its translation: CSARDRTGTTRFKTQETQYF.

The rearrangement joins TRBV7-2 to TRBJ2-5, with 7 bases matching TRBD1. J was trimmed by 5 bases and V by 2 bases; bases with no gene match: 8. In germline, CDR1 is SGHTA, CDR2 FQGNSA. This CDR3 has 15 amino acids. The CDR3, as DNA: TGTGCCAGCAGCTTAAGGGGGACAGTCAGGGAGACCCAGTACTTC. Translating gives CASSLRGTVRETQYF.

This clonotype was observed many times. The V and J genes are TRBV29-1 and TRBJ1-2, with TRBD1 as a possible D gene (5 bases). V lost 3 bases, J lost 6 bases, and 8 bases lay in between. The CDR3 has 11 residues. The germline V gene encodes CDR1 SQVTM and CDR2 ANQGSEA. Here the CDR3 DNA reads TGCAGCGTTGAGAGAGGGGATGGCTACACCTTC. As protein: CSVERGDGYTF.